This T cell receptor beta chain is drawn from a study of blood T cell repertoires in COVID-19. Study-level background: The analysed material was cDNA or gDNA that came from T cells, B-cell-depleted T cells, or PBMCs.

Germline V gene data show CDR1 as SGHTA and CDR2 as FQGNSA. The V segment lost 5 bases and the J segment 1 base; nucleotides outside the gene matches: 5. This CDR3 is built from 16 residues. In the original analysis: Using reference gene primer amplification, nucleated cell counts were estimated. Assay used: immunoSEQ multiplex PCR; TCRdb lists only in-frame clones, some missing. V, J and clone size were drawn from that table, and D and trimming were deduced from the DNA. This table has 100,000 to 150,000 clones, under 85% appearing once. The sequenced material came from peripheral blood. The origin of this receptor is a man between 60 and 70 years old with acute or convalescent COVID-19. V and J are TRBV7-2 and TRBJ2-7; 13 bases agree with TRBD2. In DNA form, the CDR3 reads TGTGCCAGCAGCCCGCGACTAGCGGGAGGATCCTACGAGCAGTACTTC. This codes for CASSPRLAGGSYEQYF.